The rows below give T cell receptor beta chains drawn from one sample of a study of OX40 agonist ivuxolimab in advanced cancers. TCRdb's copy holds only in-frame clones and misses some; the assay was immunoSEQ multiplex PCR. This sample has more than 65,000 clones, with 85% to 95% found just once. Specimen: CD4+ or CD8+ T cells sorted from blood, collected in a trial of the OX40 agonist ivuxolimab. The receptors were gathered from an adult with an advanced solid tumor such as melanoma, head and neck, liver or kidney cancer. CDR3s include the opening cysteine and the closing phenylalanine or tryptophan. Fields, in order: clone size, V gene, D gene, J gene, CDR3 DNA, CDR3 protein. D genes are given only for firm matches. The listing skips clone size in some rows; elsewhere it reads once, few, many or a size class.

clone size: -
V gene: TRBV2
D gene: -
J gene: TRBJ1-1
CDR3 DNA: TGTGCCAGCGGGGGGGGGCGAACTGAAGCTTTCTTT
CDR3 protein: CASGGGRTEAFF

clone size: -
V gene: TRBV5-3
D gene: -
J gene: TRBJ1-1
CDR3 DNA: TGTGCCAGAAGCCCACGAGGCCGCCCATTTGAAGCTTTCTTT
CDR3 protein: CARSPRGRPFEAFF

clone size: -
V gene: TRBV15
D gene: -
J gene: TRBJ2-3
CDR3 DNA: TGTGCCACCAGCCCCCAGGGGACAGATACGCAGTATTTT
CDR3 protein: CATSPQGTDTQYF

clone size: -
V gene: TRBV4-2
D gene: TRBD2
J gene: TRBJ2-7
CDR3 DNA: TGTGCCAGCAGCCAAGATCGCGGTAGCGGGGGGGCTTACGAGCAGTACTTC
CDR3 protein: CASSQDRGSGGAYEQYF

clone size: -
V gene: TRBV2
D gene: TRBD2
J gene: TRBJ2-5
CDR3 DNA: TGTGCCAGCAGTGAGTCGGGGGGAGAGACCCAGTACTTC
CDR3 protein: CASSESGGETQYF

clone size: -
V gene: TRBV9
D gene: -
J gene: TRBJ2-7
CDR3 DNA: TGTGCCAGCAGCGTAGGGGACCCCCGATCGGTGGAGCAGTACTTC
CDR3 protein: CASSVGDPRSVEQYF

clone size: -
V gene: TRBV6-7
D gene: -
J gene: TRBJ2-5
CDR3 DNA: TGTGCCAGCATCCACATGACCAACACCCAAGAGACCCAGTACTTC
CDR3 protein: CASIHMTNTQETQYF

clone size: -
V gene: TRBV5-4
D gene: -
J gene: TRBJ1-5
CDR3 DNA: TGTGCCAGCAGCTTGGACGCGGGCCGCAATCAGCCCCAGCATTTT
CDR3 protein: CASSLDAGRNQPQHF

clone size: -
V gene: TRBV19
D gene: TRBD1
J gene: TRBJ1-1
CDR3 DNA: TGTGCCAGTAGCTCACAGGGGAAGGCTGAAGCTTTCTTT
CDR3 protein: CASSSQGKAEAFF

clone size: -
V gene: TRBV4-2
D gene: -
J gene: TRBJ2-3
CDR3 DNA: TGTGCCAGCAGCCAAGATCGGGCCTCTACGCAGTATTTT
CDR3 protein: CASSQDRASTQYF

clone size: -
V gene: TRBV6-5
D gene: TRBD1
J gene: TRBJ2-7
CDR3 DNA: TGTGCCAGCAGTACAACGACAGGGGGCTCTTACGAGCAGTACTTC
CDR3 protein: CASSTTTGGSYEQYF

clone size: -
V gene: TRBV5-1
D gene: TRBD1
J gene: TRBJ1-2
CDR3 DNA: TGCGCCAGCAGCTTCGGACAGGGAGGGGGCTACACCTTC
CDR3 protein: CASSFGQGGGYTF

clone size: -
V gene: TRBV5-1
D gene: -
J gene: TRBJ2-7
CDR3 DNA: TGTGCCAGCAGCCGGACAGACTACGAGCAGTACTTC
CDR3 protein: CASSRTDYEQYF

clone size: -
V gene: TRBV5-1
D gene: -
J gene: TRBJ1-6
CDR3 DNA: TGCGCCAGCAGCTTGGAAGGAAGCTCCTATAATTCACCCCTCCACTTT
CDR3 protein: CASSLEGSSYNSPLHF

clone size: -
V gene: TRBV19
D gene: -
J gene: TRBJ1-1
CDR3 DNA: TGTGCCAGTAGTATAGCCCCCGGTGTCCAGCCGAGGCTTGAAGCTTTCTTT
CDR3 protein: CASSIAPGVQPRLEAFF

clone size: once
V gene: TRBV10-3
D gene: TRBD1
J gene: TRBJ2-5
CDR3 DNA: TGTGCCATCAAACCGGGACAGGGTGGAGAGACCCAGTACTTC
CDR3 protein: CAIKPGQGGETQYF

clone size: -
V gene: TRBV27
D gene: -
J gene: TRBJ2-7
CDR3 DNA: TGTGCCAGCTATCCCCAGGGAGCCCCCTACGAGCAGTACTTC
CDR3 protein: CASYPQGAPYEQYF

clone size: -
V gene: TRBV29-1
D gene: -
J gene: TRBJ1-1
CDR3 DNA: TGCAGCGTTGACAACCGGGACACTGAAGCTTTCTTT
CDR3 protein: CSVDNRDTEAFF

clone size: -
V gene: TRBV5-8
D gene: TRBD1
J gene: TRBJ2-3
CDR3 DNA: TGTGCCAGCAGCCTATGGACAGGGGAGGCAGATACGCAGTATTTT
CDR3 protein: CASSLWTGEADTQYF

clone size: -
V gene: TRBV19
D gene: TRBD1
J gene: TRBJ1-4
CDR3 DNA: TGTGCCAGTAGTATAAGACAGGGTCGGGCGGAAAAACTGTTTTTT
CDR3 protein: CASSIRQGRAEKLFF

clone size: once
V gene: TRBV5-6
D gene: -
J gene: TRBJ2-7
CDR3 DNA: TGTGCCAGCAGCCTGGAGGGACTGCCGGCCAAGCAGTACTTC
CDR3 protein: CASSLEGLPAKQYF

clone size: -
V gene: TRBV7-9
D gene: -
J gene: TRBJ1-2
CDR3 DNA: TGTGCCAGCAGCCCCGGGCCAGGCTATGGCTACACCTTC
CDR3 protein: CASSPGPGYGYTF

clone size: -
V gene: TRBV9
D gene: -
J gene: TRBJ2-5
CDR3 DNA: TGTGCCAGCAGCCCAGCTTTGGGGGAGACCCAGTACTTC
CDR3 protein: CASSPALGETQYF

clone size: once
V gene: TRBV5-1
D gene: TRBD1
J gene: TRBJ1-1
CDR3 DNA: TGCGCCAGCAGCCCCGGGACAGCGCACCCCGGCCCTGAAGCTTTCTTT
CDR3 protein: CASSPGTAHPGPEAFF

clone size: -
V gene: TRBV6-1
D gene: -
J gene: TRBJ2-3
CDR3 DNA: TGTGCCAGCAGTGAGAAGGGCTTGAGTGCAGATACGCAGTATTTT
CDR3 protein: CASSEKGLSADTQYF

clone size: few
V gene: TRBV9
D gene: -
J gene: TRBJ2-1
CDR3 DNA: TGTGCCAGCAGCGCCAAGGCCATGACTAGCAATGAGCAGTTCTTC
CDR3 protein: CASSAKAMTSNEQFF

clone size: -
V gene: TRBV7-9
D gene: -
J gene: TRBJ2-1
CDR3 DNA: TGTGCCAGCAGTCGAATTCTAGCGGAGGGGGGGAATGAGCAGTTCTTC
CDR3 protein: CASSRILAEGGNEQFF

clone size: -
V gene: TRBV10-3
D gene: TRBD2
J gene: TRBJ2-2
CDR3 DNA: TGTGCCATCAGTCCTAGCGGGAGCCGACCCGGGGAGCTGTTTTTT
CDR3 protein: CAISPSGSRPGELFF

clone size: -
V gene: TRBV28
D gene: TRBD1
J gene: TRBJ1-2
CDR3 DNA: TGTGCCAGCAGTGCGGAACGGACAGGGTACAACTATGGCTACACCTTC
CDR3 protein: CASSAERTGYNYGYTF

clone size: -
V gene: TRBV6-1
D gene: TRBD1
J gene: TRBJ1-3
CDR3 DNA: TGTGCCAGCAAGGACAGGGCCACTGGAAACACCATATATTTT
CDR3 protein: CASKDRATGNTIYF

clone size: -
V gene: TRBV5-5
D gene: TRBD2
J gene: TRBJ2-1
CDR3 DNA: TGTGCCAGCAGCTTGGCCCTTAGCGGGAGGGCCTCCTACAATGAGCAGTTCTTC
CDR3 protein: CASSLALSGRASYNEQFF

clone size: -
V gene: TRBV6-5
D gene: -
J gene: TRBJ2-7
CDR3 DNA: TGTGCCAGCAGTTCAAGGGGAGCCTACGAGCAGTACTTC
CDR3 protein: CASSSRGAYEQYF

clone size: -
V gene: TRBV30
D gene: TRBD1
J gene: TRBJ1-2
CDR3 DNA: TGTGCCTCCTACAGGGGGGGCGCGGATGGCTACACCTTC
CDR3 protein: CASYRGGADGYTF

clone size: -
V gene: TRBV27
D gene: -
J gene: TRBJ2-7
CDR3 DNA: TGTGCCAGCAGTCTAGGACAGCCCTACGAGCAGTACTTC
CDR3 protein: CASSLGQPYEQYF

clone size: -
V gene: TRBV6-4
D gene: TRBD2
J gene: TRBJ2-3
CDR3 DNA: TGTGCCAGCAGCAAACTAGCGGGACTCACAGATACGCAGTATTTT
CDR3 protein: CASSKLAGLTDTQYF

clone size: -
V gene: TRBV6-1
D gene: TRBD2
J gene: TRBJ2-1
CDR3 DNA: TGTGCCAGCAGTGAACTCCCTAGCGGGATCTACAATGAGCAGTTCTTC
CDR3 protein: CASSELPSGIYNEQFF

clone size: -
V gene: TRBV18
D gene: -
J gene: TRBJ2-3
CDR3 DNA: TGTGCCAGCTCACCAGCTAGCACAGATACGCAGTATTTT
CDR3 protein: CASSPASTDTQYF

clone size: -
V gene: TRBV6-6
D gene: -
J gene: TRBJ1-4
CDR3 DNA: TGTGCCAGCAGTACGGCAACTAATGAAAAACTGTTTTTT
CDR3 protein: CASSTATNEKLFF

clone size: -
V gene: TRBV5-1
D gene: -
J gene: TRBJ2-7
CDR3 DNA: TGCGCCAGCAGCCGAGAGGACAGCTCGTACGAGCAGTACTTC
CDR3 protein: CASSREDSSYEQYF

clone size: -
V gene: TRBV19
D gene: TRBD1
J gene: TRBJ1-1
CDR3 DNA: TGTGCCAGTAGTATGGCAGGGGGCACTGAAGCTTTCTTT
CDR3 protein: CASSMAGGTEAFF

clone size: -
V gene: TRBV30
D gene: TRBD1
J gene: TRBJ2-2
CDR3 DNA: TGTGCCCATAGAACAGGGGCTTCCAACACCGGGGAGCTGTTTTTT
CDR3 protein: CAHRTGASNTGELFF